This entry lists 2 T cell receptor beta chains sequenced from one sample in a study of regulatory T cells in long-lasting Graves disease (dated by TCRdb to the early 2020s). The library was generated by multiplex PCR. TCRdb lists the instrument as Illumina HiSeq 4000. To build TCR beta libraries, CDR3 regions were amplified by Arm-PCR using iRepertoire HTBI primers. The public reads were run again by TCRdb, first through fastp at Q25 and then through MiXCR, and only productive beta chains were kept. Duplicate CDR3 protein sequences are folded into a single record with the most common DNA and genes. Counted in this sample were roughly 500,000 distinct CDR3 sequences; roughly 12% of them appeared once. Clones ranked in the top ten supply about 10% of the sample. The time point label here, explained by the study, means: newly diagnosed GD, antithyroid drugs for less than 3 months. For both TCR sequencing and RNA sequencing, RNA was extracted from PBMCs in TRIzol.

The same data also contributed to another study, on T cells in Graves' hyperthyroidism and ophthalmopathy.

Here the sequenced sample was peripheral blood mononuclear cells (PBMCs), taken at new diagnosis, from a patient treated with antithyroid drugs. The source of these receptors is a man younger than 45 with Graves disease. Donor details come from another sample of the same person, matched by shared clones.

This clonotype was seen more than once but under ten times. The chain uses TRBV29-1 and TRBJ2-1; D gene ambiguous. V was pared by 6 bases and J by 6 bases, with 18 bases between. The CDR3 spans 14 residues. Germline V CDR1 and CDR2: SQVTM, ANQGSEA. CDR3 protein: CSVSQLLVANEQFF. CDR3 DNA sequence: TGCAGCGTCTCTCAGCTGCTGGTCGCCAATGAGCAGTTCTTC.

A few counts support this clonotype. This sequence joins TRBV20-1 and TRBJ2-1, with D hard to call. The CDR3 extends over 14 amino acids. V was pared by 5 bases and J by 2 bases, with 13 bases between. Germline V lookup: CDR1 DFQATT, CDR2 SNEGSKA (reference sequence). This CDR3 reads CSARVPFTYNEQFF. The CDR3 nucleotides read TGCAGTGCTCGGGTTCCCTTTACCTACAATGAGCAGTTCTTC.